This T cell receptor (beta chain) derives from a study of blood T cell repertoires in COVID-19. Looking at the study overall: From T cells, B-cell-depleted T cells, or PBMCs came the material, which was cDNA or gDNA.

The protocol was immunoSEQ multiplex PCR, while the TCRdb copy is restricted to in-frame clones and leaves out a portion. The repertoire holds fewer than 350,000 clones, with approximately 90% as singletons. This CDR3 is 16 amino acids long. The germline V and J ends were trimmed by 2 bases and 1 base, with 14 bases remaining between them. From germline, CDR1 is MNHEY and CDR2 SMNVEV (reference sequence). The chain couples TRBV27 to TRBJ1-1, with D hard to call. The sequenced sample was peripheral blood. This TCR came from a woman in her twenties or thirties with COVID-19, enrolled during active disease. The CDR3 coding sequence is TGTGCCAGCAGTTTACTCCCGTGGGGAGGGAACACTGAAGCTTTCTTT. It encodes CASSLLPWGGNTEAFF.